Below, 29 T cell receptor beta chains from the same sample are listed, as sequenced in a study of neurological immune-mediated disorders. Time point in this sample: longitudinal time-point 3. TCRdb reprocessed the 5' RACE reads with MiXCR, giving one entry per CDR3 protein. Seen here are 40,000 or so distinct CDR3 sequences, roughly 14% observed once, and the top ten hold about an eighth. Sequencing was carried out using PBMCs. These receptors came from a man between 25 and 39 years old in good health.

This clonotype has at least ten counts. The CDR3 loop is CSAGGGTESYEQYF. The CDR3 nucleotides are TGCAGTGCTGGTGGAGGGACAGAGTCCTACGAGCAGTACTTC. The chain carries TRBV20-1 and TRBJ2-7; tentative D call: TRBD1 (7 bases). Germline V gene sequence: CDR1 DFQATT, CDR2 SNEGSKA (reference sequence). V lost 5 bases and J 1 base, leaving 15 bases between the germline ends. This CDR3 is built from 14 residues.

This clonotype came up many times. CDR3 amino acids: CASSLRSPSGANVLTF. The CDR3 region has the DNA TGTGCCAGCAGTTTACGCTCACCCTCTGGGGCCAACGTCCTGACTTTC. This chain joins TRBV12-3 or TRBV12-4 and TRBJ2-6, with no clear D. Between the trimmed V and J ends, which lost 2 bases and 0 bases, there was a span of 8 bases. The CDR3 consists of 16 residues.

Many counts were recorded for this clonotype. The genes are TRBV28 and TRBJ1-2; D uncertain. CDR1 and CDR2 from the germline V gene are MDHEN and SYDVKM. CDR3 size: 13 residues. Trimming pared 5 bases from V and 3 bases from J, leaving 10 bases between. This chain's CDR3 is CASSPRVYYGYTF. The CDR3 nucleotides read TGTGCCAGCAGTCCGCGGGTTTACTATGGCTACACCTTC.

The sample holds many counts of this clonotype. The chain joins TRBV5-6 to TRBJ2-2; TRBD1 matches at 9 bases. The CDR3 totals 16 residues. Germline lookup yields CDR1 SGHDT and CDR2 YYEEEE. Trimming took 5 bases from V and 6 from J; bases not matched to a gene: 11. CDR3 loop: CASSRYGTGTAGELFF. In DNA form, the CDR3 reads TGTGCCAGCAGTCGATATGGGACAGGGACGGCCGGGGAGCTGTTTTTT. Full variable domain (missing parts from reference TRBV5-6 and TRBJ2-2): DAGVTQSPTHLIKTRGQQVTLRCSPKSGHDTVSWYQQALGQGPQFIFQYYEEEERQRGNFPDRFSGHQFPNYSSELNVNALLLGDSALYLCASSRYGTGTAGELFFGEGSRLTVL.

This clonotype was observed many times. V gene TRBV29-1 combines with J gene TRBJ1-3; TRBD1 might be the D (5 bases). With 5 bases removed from V and 4 bases from J, the gap between germline ends came to 18 bases. Germline V gene data show CDR1 as SQVTM and CDR2 as ANQGSEA. The CDR3 has 15 amino acids. Here the CDR3 DNA reads TGCAGCGTTTTGAAGGGAGGGGCGGACGGAAACACCATATATTTT. It specifies CSVLKGGADGNTIYF.

The table lists this clonotype with many counts. The J gene is TRBJ2-2, the V gene TRBV27; D unclear. The CDR3 runs 12 residues. In germline, CDR1 is MNHEY, CDR2 SMNVEV (reference sequence). The ends were cut back, 3 bases at V and 7 bases at J, with 6 bases in the middle. CDR3 sequence reads: CASSFGDGELFF. CDR3 bases: TGTGCCAGCAGTTTTGGCGACGGGGAGCTGTTTTTT.

This clonotype was seen at least ten times. The gene calls are TRBV20-1 and TRBJ1-1; weak D call: TRBD1 (6 bases). Trimming shortened V by 3 bases and J by 5 bases, and 13 bases separated the two germline ends. The CDR3 sequence is 13 residues long. The germline CDR1 and CDR2 sequences are DFQATT and SNEGSKA (reference sequence). CDR3 bases: TGCAGTGCTAGTGACGGGGGCAGGACTGAAGCTTTCTTT. This sequence encodes CSASDGGRTEAFF.

This clonotype was detected many times. The chain carries TRBV15 and TRBJ2-3; perhaps TRBD2 as D (5 bases). The V end lost 5 bases, the J end lost 2 bases, and 17 bases lay between the germline ends. This CDR3 comprises 16 residues. CDR1 LNHNV and CDR2 YYDKDF come from the germline V gene (reference sequence). CDR3 nucleotides: TGTGCCACCAGCGTGGGAGCGTCTTACATCACAGATACGCAGTATTTT. Residues: CATSVGASYITDTQYF.

This clonotype qualifies as medium-sized. This chain's CDR3 is CASSLVPHEQYF. For the CDR3, the DNA is TGTGCCAGCAGCTTAGTTCCCCACGAGCAGTACTTC. The rearrangement joins TRBV7-2 to TRBJ2-7; unclear D gene. This CDR3 spans 12 amino acids. The V end was cut by 1 base, the J end by 5 bases, with 6 bases between. Germline V gene sequence: CDR1 SGHTA, CDR2 FQGNSA.

This clonotype was detected many times. This chain joins TRBV6-4 and TRBJ2-3; maybe TRBD2 (5 bases). This CDR3 region has 13 residues. V gave up 4 bases and J gave up 0 bases, with 5 bases separating them. Germline V gives CDR1 MRHNA, CDR2 SNTAGT. CDR3 protein: CASSGGSTDTQYF. Written as DNA, the CDR3 is TGTGCCAGCAGTGGCGGGAGCACAGATACGCAGTATTTT.

In this sample, this clonotype turned up many times. The V gene is TRBV7-3, the J gene TRBJ2-6; the match to TRBD2 covers 8 bases. CDR1 SGHTA and CDR2 FQGTGA come from the germline V gene. The CDR3 is 16 amino acids. V was pared by 5 bases and J by 1 base, with 4 bases of the junction left unmatched. As DNA, the CDR3 is TGTGCCAGCAGCCCCGGGGGGGGGTCTGGGGCCAACGTCCTGACTTTC. The encoded protein is CASSPGGGSGANVLTF.

This clonotype was detected many times. The chain couples TRBV7-6 to TRBJ2-5, with TRBD1 matching 7 bases. The germline CDR1 and CDR2 sequences are SGHVS and FNYEAQ. The CDR3 length is 15 residues. The V segment lost 4 bases and the J segment 1 base; nucleotides outside the gene matches: 6. This chain's CDR3 is CASSSPRTGQETQYF. CDR3 DNA: TGTGCCAGCAGCTCCCCTAGGACAGGCCAAGAGACCCAGTACTTC.

This clonotype has at least ten counts. This sequence joins TRBV5-1 and TRBJ2-3; the D call may be TRBD1 or TRBD2 (5 bases each). This CDR3 has 16 residues. Germline V gene data show CDR1 as SGHRS and CDR2 as YFSETQ. V was shortened by 0 bases and J by 0 bases, with 11 bases between the two germline ends. The CDR3 bases are TGCGCCAGCAGCTTGGCGGTCGGGGCGAGCACAGATACGCAGTATTTT. It is translated as CASSLAVGASTDTQYF.

The chain is built from TRBV11-2 and TRBJ2-3; D is uncertain. In germline, CDR1 is SGHAT, CDR2 FQNNGV. Trimming took 8 bases from V and 1 from J, leaving 7 bases between them. The CDR3 length is 12 residues. This chain's CDR3 is CASHGRTDTQYF. CDR3 DNA: TGTGCCAGCCACGGACGCACAGATACGCAGTATTTT.

The CDR3 nucleotides are TGTGCCAGCATGACTACCCACAATGAGCAGTACTTC. Its protein product is CASMTTHNEQYF. The rearrangement joins TRBV2 to TRBJ2-7; maybe TRBD2 (5 bases). Germline lookup yields CDR1 SNHLY and CDR2 FYNNEI. V was cut by 7 bases and J by 7 bases, with 14 bases left in between. The CDR3 totals 12 residues.

Turning to this clonotype: This clone may be a read error of a much larger clone one base away. This rearrangement joins TRBV20-1 to TRBJ2-1; 7 bases agree with TRBD2. Germline CDR1 reads DFQATT; CDR2 reads SNEGSKA (reference sequence). The CDR3 length is 14 residues. In nucleotides, the CDR3 is TGCAGTGCTAGTGGCGGGAGCTTATACAATGGGCAGTTCTTC. Translating gives CSASGGSLYNGQFF.

This clonotype was picked up many times. The chain links TRBV5-1 to TRBJ2-5; 10 bases agree with TRBD1. This CDR3 has 15 residues. Germline trimming cut 4 bases from V and 5 bases from J; bases unmatched to any gene: 8. Germline CDR1 SGHRS, CDR2 YFSETQ. The chain's CDR3 is CASSVKPGQGETQYF. The CDR3 DNA reads TGCGCCAGCAGCGTAAAACCGGGACAGGGGGAGACCCAGTACTTC. The variable domain in full, completed from reference TRBV5-1 and TRBJ2-5, reads KAGVTQTPRYLIKTRGQQVTLSCSPISGHRSVSWYQQTPGQGLQFLFEYFSETQRNKGNFPGRFSGRQFSNSRSEMNVSTLELGDSALYLCASSVKPGQGETQYFGPGTRLLVL.

This clonotype was recorded many times. The J gene is TRBJ1-3, the V gene TRBV5-1, with D tentatively TRBD1 (6 bases). Germline V gives CDR1 SGHRS, CDR2 YFSETQ. V was shortened by 2 bases and J by 2 bases, with 14 bases between the two germline ends. This CDR3 has 16 amino acids. CDR3 DNA sequence: TGCGCCAGCAGCTTCGGGGCACAGGGAACTGGAAACACCATATATTTT. Translation: CASSFGAQGTGNTIYF.

This clonotype was seen ten or more times. V is TRBV6-1 and J is TRBJ2-3, with D perhaps matching TRBD1 (5 bases). Germline assignment: CDR1 MNHNS and CDR2 SASEGT. CDR3 length: 14 residues. V lost 5 bases, J lost 0 bases, and 9 bases lay in between. This CDR3 reads CASSRQTSTDTQYF. The DNA of the CDR3 is TGTGCCAGCAGTCGACAGACTAGCACAGATACGCAGTATTTT.

Concerning this clonotype itself: A much larger clone differs by one base, so this may be a read error. The gene calls are TRBV6-5 and TRBJ2-1; TRBD1 matches 9 bases. CDR1 is MNHEY, CDR2 SVGAGI, per germline. This CDR3 region has 18 residues. The CDR3 DNA reads TGTTCCAGCAGTTACTCCGGGACAGGGTCCTTCTCCTACAATGAGCAGTTCTTC. This translates into CSSSYSGTGSFSYNEQFF.

This clonotype appeared many times. The rearrangement links TRBV14 to TRBJ2-1, with 7 bases aligning to TRBD2. This CDR3 has 13 residues. In germline, CDR1 is SGHDN, CDR2 FVKESK. V lost 2 bases and J lost 9; bases outside the gene matches: 4. This chain's CDR3 is CASSQRLAFEQFF. Here the CDR3 DNA reads TGTGCCAGCAGCCAACGACTAGCCTTTGAGCAGTTCTTC.

This clonotype was counted at least ten times. The V gene is TRBV10-3, the J gene TRBJ2-2; no firm D call. V dropped 4 bases and J dropped 0 bases, with 3 bases sitting between them. Germline CDR1 and CDR2: ENHRY and SYGVKD. The CDR3 is 13 residues long. CDR3 DNA: TGTGCCATCAGTGCGGCGAACACCGGGGAGCTGTTTTTT. This sequence encodes CAISAANTGELFF.

This clonotype came up many times. The rearrangement uses TRBV20-1 and TRBJ1-6, with no clear D. CDR1 DFQATT and CDR2 SNEGSKA come from the germline V gene (reference sequence). Trimming took off 3 bases at V and 5 bases at J, with 11 bases between the two ends. The CDR3 has 14 residues. CDR3 residues: CSASPDIHNSPLHF. DNA of the CDR3: TGCAGTGCTAGTCCCGACATACATAATTCACCCCTCCACTTT.

There are many counts of this clonotype. This chain uses TRBV5-1 with TRBJ2-1, with 11 bases matching TRBD2. The germline CDR1 and CDR2 sequences are SGHRS and YFSETQ. The CDR3 extends over 18 amino acids. Trimming at V came to 5 bases and at J to 0 bases, leaving 10 bases not matched to a gene. The CDR3 reads CASRFRLAGGSSYNEQFF. CDR3 nucleotide sequence: TGCGCCAGCAGGTTCCGTTTAGCGGGAGGGTCCTCCTACAATGAGCAGTTCTTC.

Many counts were recorded for this clonotype. The chain is built from TRBV5-5 and TRBJ1-5; 9 nucleotides match TRBD1. The V segment lost 5 bases and the J segment 9 bases; nucleotides outside the gene matches: 12. Per the germline V gene, CDR1 is SGHKS and CDR2 is YYEKEE (reference sequence). The CDR3 length is 15 residues. CDR3 loop: CASSRDRDRVRPQHF. As DNA, the CDR3 is TGTGCCAGCAGTCGAGACCGGGACAGGGTTAGGCCCCAGCATTTT.

This clonotype was picked up many times. This rearrangement joins TRBV4-1 to TRBJ2-1, with 11 bases lining up with TRBD2. V dropped 4 bases and J dropped 9; count of bases not matched to a gene: 11. The CDR3 consists of 16 residues. CDR1 and CDR2 (germline): MGHRA, YSYEKL. DNA for the CDR3: TGCGCCAGCAGCCCAGGGGCACTAGCGGGAGTAGTTGAGCAGTTCTTC. It encodes CASSPGALAGVVEQFF.

This clonotype was seen ten or more times. This chain uses TRBV12-3 or TRBV12-4 with TRBJ2-2; no reliable D call. V was pared by 3 bases and J by 1 base, with 6 bases between. This CDR3 spans 14 amino acids. CDR3 region: CASSFPQNTGELFF. The CDR3 nucleotides read TGTGCCAGCAGTTTCCCCCAGAACACCGGGGAGCTGTTTTTT.

This clonotype appeared many times. The gene calls are TRBV9 and TRBJ1-1; possible D gene TRBD1, 5 bases. The CDR3 is 14 residues long. Germline V gene sequence: CDR1 SGDLS, CDR2 YYNGEE. Between the trimmed V and J ends, which lost 4 bases and 4 bases, there was a span of 14 bases. CDR3 bases: TGTGCCAGCAGCTATAGTGGGGGTGGCACTGAAGCTTTCTTT. It specifies CASSYSGGGTEAFF.

The table lists this clonotype with many counts. The J gene is TRBJ2-4, the V gene TRBV5-1; 12 nucleotides align to TRBD1. The CDR3 extends over 15 amino acids. V shed 6 bases, J shed 5 bases, and the junction held 6 bases outside the gene matches. Looked up from germline, CDR1 is SGHRS and CDR2 is YFSETQ. The CDR3 here is CASNTGTGGQNIQYF. In DNA, the CDR3 is TGCGCCAGCAACACCGGGACAGGGGGCCAAAACATTCAGTACTTC. Full variable domain (missing parts from reference TRBV5-1 and TRBJ2-4): KAGVTQTPRYLIKTRGQQVTLSCSPISGHRSVSWYQQTPGQGLQFLFEYFSETQRNKGNFPGRFSGRQFSNSRSEMNVSTLELGDSALYLCASNTGTGGQNIQYFGAGTRLSVL.